The next 22 T cell receptor beta chains were all read from a single sample in a study of identical twins. MiXCR was run by TCRdb on the 5' RACE reads, yielding one entry per CDR3 protein. The sample lists 510,000 or so distinct CDR3 sequences, roughly 15% occurring once. The sample was also linked to a second study, of yellow fever vaccine responses in identical twins.

Input material: CD4+ T cells sorted from blood. The receptors derive from a young woman in good health.

This clonotype has more than one count but fewer than ten. The rearrangement uses TRBV2 and TRBJ2-5, with D maybe TRBD1 (6 bases). The CDR3 consists of 13 residues. Trimming took 7 bases from V and 5 from J, leaving 14 bases between them. Germline V gives CDR1 SNHLY, CDR2 FYNNEI. DNA of the CDR3: TGTGCCAGCATAATGAACAGGGATGAGACCCAGTACTTC. Translation gives CASIMNRDETQYF. Combining the CDR3 with reference TRBV2 and TRBJ2-5 gives the whole variable domain EPEVTQTPSHQVTQMGQEVILRCVPISNHLYFYWYRQILGQKVEFLVSFYNNEISEKSEIFDDQFSVERPDGSNFTLKIRSTKLEDSAMYFCASIMNRDETQYFGPGTRLLVL.

The chain has TRBV12-3 or TRBV12-4 and TRBJ2-3; 9 bases are a match to TRBD2. The junction had 9 bases not matched to a gene; V was cut back by 6 bases and J by 8 bases. CDR3 length: 14 amino acids. CDR3 nucleotides: TGTGCCAGCAGGCGAGGCGGGGGGGCTGCTACGCAGTATTTT. Residues: CASRRGGGAATQYF.

The gene calls are TRBV7-8 and TRBJ2-5, with D uncertain. Germline V gives CDR1 SGHVS, CDR2 FQNEAQ. The V end was cut by 5 bases, the J end by 2 bases, with 21 bases between. The CDR3 has 17 amino acids. The DNA of the CDR3 is TGTGCCAGCAGCCTAACCCTTAAACTAAACCAGCAAGAGACCCAGTACTTC. Amino acids: CASSLTLKLNQQETQYF.

A few counts support this clonotype. This chain links TRBV7-8 with TRBJ2-2; TRBD2 matches 7 bases. CDR1 is SGHVS, CDR2 FQNEAQ, per germline. Germline trimming cut 4 bases from V and 2 bases from J; bases unmatched to any gene: 10. The CDR3 has 17 residues. As DNA, the CDR3 is TGTGCCAGCAGCTCTGCCTTTGGGGGGGGAAACACCGGGGAGCTGTTTTTT. It specifies CASSSAFGGGNTGELFF. The full variable domain, with the rest looked up from reference TRBV7-8 and TRBJ2-2, is GAGVSQSPRYKVAKRGQDVALRCDPISGHVSLFWYQQALGQGPEFLTYFQNEAQLDKSGLPSDRFFAERPEGSVSTLKIQRTQQEDSAVYLCASSSAFGGGNTGELFFGEGSRLTVL.

This clonotype was detected a few times. The chain has TRBV12-3 or TRBV12-4 and TRBJ2-2, with D possibly being TRBD1 (6 bases). The CDR3 spans 22 residues. V lost 4 bases and J lost 3, with 33 bases in between. CDR3: CASSYSPGHRIPRDKDTGELFF. Here the CDR3 DNA reads TGTGCCAGCAGTTATAGCCCTGGGCATAGGATCCCACGGGACAAGGACACCGGGGAGCTGTTTTTT.

The J gene is TRBJ2-2, the V gene TRBV20-1, with D possibly matching TRBD2 (6 bases). Germline V lookup: CDR1 DFQATT, CDR2 SNEGSKA (reference sequence). Trimming pared 3 bases from V and 8 bases from J, leaving 16 bases between. This CDR3 comprises 14 residues. The CDR3 sequence is CSARGINSGGELFF. The CDR3 nucleotides are TGCAGTGCTAGGGGGATTAACAGCGGGGGGGAGCTGTTTTTT.

The J gene is TRBJ1-2, the V gene TRBV20-1, with D possibly being TRBD1 (6 bases). The V gene lost 4 bases and the J gene lost 2 bases, with 11 bases spanning the gap. CDR1 DFQATT and CDR2 SNEGSKA come from the germline V gene (reference sequence). There are 13 residues in the CDR3. The CDR3 DNA reads as TGCAGTGCTATCCGACAGGAGAACTATGGCTACACCTTC. Protein: CSAIRQENYGYTF.

This sequence joins TRBV5-1 and TRBJ1-1; D gene uncertain. CDR1 and CDR2 (germline): SGHRS, YFSETQ. The CDR3 loop spans 13 amino acids. The V and J ends lost 2 bases and 1 base respectively, with 6 bases between them. The CDR3 here is CASSFDANTEAFF. CDR3 bases: TGCGCCAGCAGCTTCGATGCGAACACTGAAGCTTTCTTT.

A few counts support this clonotype. The chain uses TRBV2 and TRBJ2-5, with D unresolved. The CDR3 extends over 14 amino acids. The germline V gene has CDR1 SNHLY and CDR2 FYNNEI. V lost 4 bases and J 4 bases, leaving 13 bases between the germline ends. The CDR3: CASSGPLTPETQYF. In nucleotides, the CDR3 is TGTGCCAGCAGTGGGCCTCTCACCCCAGAGACCCAGTACTTC.

This clonotype was seen ten or more times. V usage is TRBV5-1 and J usage is TRBJ2-6; D gene ambiguous. In germline, CDR1 is SGHRS, CDR2 YFSETQ. V shed 1 base and J shed 4 bases, with 9 bases lying between them. The CDR3 has 15 amino acids. CDR3 loop: CASSLYSLGANVLTF. For the CDR3, the DNA is TGCGCCAGCAGCTTGTACAGTCTCGGGGCCAACGTCCTGACTTTC. Filled out from reference TRBV5-1 and TRBJ2-6, the complete variable domain reads KAGVTQTPRYLIKTRGQQVTLSCSPISGHRSVSWYQQTPGQGLQFLFEYFSETQRNKGNFPGRFSGRQFSNSRSEMNVSTLELGDSALYLCASSLYSLGANVLTFGAGSRLTVL.

This sequence joins TRBV2 and TRBJ2-7; D remains unclear. The germline V gene has CDR1 SNHLY and CDR2 FYNNEI. The CDR3 totals 12 residues. Trimming cost V 1 base and J 5 bases, with 6 bases left between them. Here the CDR3 reads CASSEEGHEQYF. The DNA for the CDR3 is TGTGCCAGCAGTGAAGAGGGCCACGAGCAGTACTTC.

This clonotype was detected a few times. The chain uses TRBV28 and TRBJ2-2; unclear D gene. This CDR3 comprises 15 residues. Trimming cost V 6 bases and J 1 base, with 12 bases left between them. Germline-derived CDR1 and CDR2 are MDHEN and SYDVKM. The CDR3 coding sequence is TGTGCCAGCAGCCGCCGGACGGGGAACACCGGGGAGCTGTTTTTT. This gives the protein CASSRRTGNTGELFF.

The chain uses TRBV14 and TRBJ2-3; 7 positions agree with TRBD2. After removal of 0 bases from V and 2 bases from J, the junction contained 2 bases not matched to a gene. Germline V gene lookup returns CDR1 SGHDN and CDR2 FVKESK. The CDR3 extends over 15 amino acids. CDR3 amino acids: CASSQEAGVTDTQYF. In nucleotides, the CDR3 is TGTGCCAGCAGCCAAGAGGCGGGGGTCACAGATACGCAGTATTTT.

The chain is built from TRBV18 and TRBJ2-5; D is unclear. Germline CDR1 and CDR2: KGHSH and LQKENI. This CDR3 region has 12 residues. V lost 3 bases and J lost 2, with 4 bases in between. The CDR3 nucleotides read TGTGCCAGCTCACCTGTACAAGAGACCCAGTACTTC. This sequence encodes CASSPVQETQYF.

The rearrangement uses TRBV7-6 and TRBJ2-3, with 11 bases fitting TRBD2. CDR1 and CDR2 (germline): SGHVS, FNYEAQ. This CDR3 comprises 16 residues. V dropped 5 bases and J dropped 2; count of bases not matched to a gene: 6. The CDR3 protein is CASSRTLAGDTDTQYF. The CDR3 DNA follows: TGTGCCAGCAGCCGGACACTAGCGGGAGACACAGATACGCAGTATTTT. The full variable domain, in which reference TRBV7-6 and TRBJ2-3 provide the parts outside the CDR3, is GAGVSQSPRYKVTKRGQDVALRCDPISGHVSLYWYRQALGQGPEFLTYFNYEAQQDKSGLPNDRFSAERPEGSISTLTIQRTEQRDSAMYRCASSRTLAGDTDTQYFGPGTRLTVL.

This clonotype was counted a few times. V is TRBV20-1 and J is TRBJ2-5, with D perhaps being TRBD1 or TRBD2 (6 bases each). The ends were cut back, 5 bases at V and 5 bases at J, with 18 bases in the middle. Germline-derived CDR1 and CDR2 are DFQATT and SNEGSKA (reference sequence). The CDR3 covers 14 residues. CDR3 sequence: CSALGGGMGETQYF. CDR3 nucleotide sequence: TGCAGTGCTCTAGGAGGGGGGATGGGTGAGACCCAGTACTTC.

This clonotype was observed a few times. The chain joins TRBV10-2 to TRBJ2-1; 7 nucleotides line up with TRBD1. CDR1 WSHSY and CDR2 SAAADI come from the germline V gene. The junction had 3 bases not matched to a gene; V was cut back by 5 bases and J by 5 bases. The CDR3 is made up of 13 amino acids. CDR3 loop: CASSWTGHNEQFF. CDR3 coding DNA: TGCGCCAGCAGTTGGACAGGCCACAATGAGCAGTTCTTC.

This clonotype was seen more than once but under ten times. V is TRBV7-9 and J is TRBJ2-3; TRBD1 or TRBD2 may be the D gene (6 bases each). Germline V gene sequence: CDR1 SEHNR, CDR2 FQNEAQ (reference sequence). The V gene lost 3 bases and the J gene lost 8 bases, with 12 bases spanning the gap. The CDR3 spans 13 residues. CDR3 protein: CASSLLGGFTQYF. As DNA, the CDR3 is TGTGCCAGCAGCTTGTTAGGGGGGTTTACGCAGTATTTT. The full variable domain, completed using reference TRBV7-9 and TRBJ2-3, is DTGVSQNPRHKITKRGQNVTFRCDPISEHNRLYWYRQTLGQGPEFLTYFQNEAQLEKSRLLSDRFSAERPKGSFSTLEIQRTEQGDSAMYLCASSLLGGFTQYFGPGTRLTVL.

In this sample, this clonotype turned up a few times. J is TRBJ2-1 and V is TRBV27, with D possibly being TRBD2 (6 bases). The germline gives CDR1 MNHEY, CDR2 SMNVEV (reference sequence). The CDR3 loop spans 17 amino acids. V was cut by 0 bases and J by 7 bases, with 19 bases left in between. DNA of the CDR3: TGTGCCAGCAGTTTATCATCCGTTGCGGGACCCCAAAATGAGCAGTTCTTC. The encoded protein is CASSLSSVAGPQNEQFF.

This clonotype has a handful of counts. The rearrangement links TRBV24-1 to TRBJ2-1; D not resolved. This CDR3 has 11 residues. Trimming took off 5 bases at V and 8 bases at J, with 6 bases between the two ends. CDR1 KGHDR and CDR2 SFDVKD come from the germline V gene. For the CDR3, the DNA is TGTGCCACCAGTGCTCTCCATGAGCAGTTCTTC. Encoded protein: CATSALHEQFF.

The chain joins TRBV6-2 or TRBV6-3 to TRBJ2-3; no definite D call. From germline, CDR1 is MNHEY and CDR2 SVGEGT. The CDR3 length is 14 residues. Deletions cut 2 bases from V and 3 bases from J, with 9 bases between. The CDR3 region is CASSYPPVTDTQYF. CDR3 DNA: TGTGCCAGCAGTTACCCTCCCGTGACAGATACGCAGTATTTT.

Many counts were recorded for this clonotype. The rearrangement joins TRBV4-2 to TRBJ1-4; D is perhaps TRBD1 (5 bases). Germline CDR1 reads LGHNA; CDR2 reads YNFKEQ. Trimming took off 3 bases at V and 5 bases at J, with 13 bases between the two ends. CDR3 length equals 15 residues. The DNA of the CDR3 is TGTGCCAGCAGCCAGGAGGGACCGGGAAATGAAAAACTGTTTTTT. Translation gives CASSQEGPGNEKLFF.